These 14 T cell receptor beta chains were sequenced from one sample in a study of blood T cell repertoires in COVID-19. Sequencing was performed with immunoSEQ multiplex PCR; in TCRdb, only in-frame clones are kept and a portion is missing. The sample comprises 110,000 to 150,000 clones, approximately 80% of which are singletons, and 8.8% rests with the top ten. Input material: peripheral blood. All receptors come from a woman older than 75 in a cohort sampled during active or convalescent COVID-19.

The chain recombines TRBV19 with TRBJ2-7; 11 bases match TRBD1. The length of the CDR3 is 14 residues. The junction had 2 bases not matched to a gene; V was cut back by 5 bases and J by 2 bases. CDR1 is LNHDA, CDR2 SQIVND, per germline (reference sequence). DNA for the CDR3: TGTGCCAGTAGTGTGGGACAGGGGGCCTACGAGCAGTACTTC. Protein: CASSVGQGAYEQYF.

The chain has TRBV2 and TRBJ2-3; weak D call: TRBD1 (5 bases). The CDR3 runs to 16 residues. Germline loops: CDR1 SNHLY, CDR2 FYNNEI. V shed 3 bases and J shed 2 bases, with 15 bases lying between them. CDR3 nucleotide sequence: TGTGCCAGCAGTGATTTTGCAGGGTTGATCACAGATACGCAGTATTTT. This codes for CASSDFAGLITDTQYF.

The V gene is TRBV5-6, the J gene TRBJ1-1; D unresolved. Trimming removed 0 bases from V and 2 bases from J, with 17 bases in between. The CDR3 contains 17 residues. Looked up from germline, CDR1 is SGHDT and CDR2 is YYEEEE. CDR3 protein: CASSLVRSGQDNTEAFF. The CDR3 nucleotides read TGTGCCAGCAGCTTGGTCCGTTCTGGGCAAGACAACACTGAAGCTTTCTTT.

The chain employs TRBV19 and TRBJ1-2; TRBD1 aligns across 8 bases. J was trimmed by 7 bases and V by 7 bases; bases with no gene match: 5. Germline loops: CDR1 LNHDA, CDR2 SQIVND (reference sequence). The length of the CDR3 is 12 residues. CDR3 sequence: CASTAGGFGYTF. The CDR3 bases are TGTGCCAGTACGGCAGGGGGCTTTGGCTACACCTTC.

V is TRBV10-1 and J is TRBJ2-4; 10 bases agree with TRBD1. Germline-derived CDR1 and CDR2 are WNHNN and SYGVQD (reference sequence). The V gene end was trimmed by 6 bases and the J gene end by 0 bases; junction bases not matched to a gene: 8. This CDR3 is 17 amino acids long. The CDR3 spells CASSPPGQGTAKNIQYF. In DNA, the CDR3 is TGCGCCAGCAGCCCCCCGGGACAGGGGACAGCCAAAAACATTCAGTACTTC.

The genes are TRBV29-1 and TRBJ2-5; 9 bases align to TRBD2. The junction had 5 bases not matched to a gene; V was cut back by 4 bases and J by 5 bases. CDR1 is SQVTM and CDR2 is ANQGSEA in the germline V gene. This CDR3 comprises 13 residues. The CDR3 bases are TGCAGCGTTGGCGGGGGGGCCCGGGAGACCCAGTACTTC. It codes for CSVGGGARETQYF.

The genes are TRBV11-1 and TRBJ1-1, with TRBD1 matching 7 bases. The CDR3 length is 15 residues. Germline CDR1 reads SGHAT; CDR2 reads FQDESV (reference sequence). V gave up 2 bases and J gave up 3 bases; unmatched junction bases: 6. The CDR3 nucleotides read TGTGCCAGCAGCTTAAATGGGGACAGCTACACTGAAGCTTTCTTT. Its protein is CASSLNGDSYTEAFF.

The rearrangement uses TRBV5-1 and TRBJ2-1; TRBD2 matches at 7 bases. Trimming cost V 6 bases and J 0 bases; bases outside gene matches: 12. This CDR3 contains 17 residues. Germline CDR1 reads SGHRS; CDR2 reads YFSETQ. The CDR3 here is CASKRGSGSGSYNEQFF. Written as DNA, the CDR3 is TGCGCCAGCAAGCGGGGTAGCGGGTCTGGCTCCTACAATGAGCAGTTCTTC.

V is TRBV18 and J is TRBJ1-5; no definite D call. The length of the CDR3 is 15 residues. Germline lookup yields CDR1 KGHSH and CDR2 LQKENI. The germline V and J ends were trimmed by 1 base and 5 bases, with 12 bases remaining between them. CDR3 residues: CASSPQPGLDQPQHF. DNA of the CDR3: TGTGCCAGCTCACCACAGCCAGGTTTAGATCAGCCCCAGCATTTT.

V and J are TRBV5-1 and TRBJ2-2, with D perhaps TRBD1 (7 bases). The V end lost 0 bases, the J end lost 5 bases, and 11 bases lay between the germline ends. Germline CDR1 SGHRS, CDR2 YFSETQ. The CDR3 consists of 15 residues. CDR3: CASSLGQGGTGELFF. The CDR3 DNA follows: TGCGCCAGCAGCTTGGGACAGGGAGGAACCGGGGAGCTGTTTTTT.

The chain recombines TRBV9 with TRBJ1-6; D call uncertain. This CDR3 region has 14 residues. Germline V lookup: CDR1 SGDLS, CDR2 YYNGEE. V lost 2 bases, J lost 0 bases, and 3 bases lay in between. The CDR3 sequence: CASSVNSYNSPLHF. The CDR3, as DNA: TGTGCCAGCAGCGTCAACTCCTATAATTCACCCCTCCACTTT.

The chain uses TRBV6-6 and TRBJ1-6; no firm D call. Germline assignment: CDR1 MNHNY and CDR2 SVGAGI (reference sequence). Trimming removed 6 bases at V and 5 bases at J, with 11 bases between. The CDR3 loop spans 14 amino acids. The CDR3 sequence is CASSPDGNNSPLHF. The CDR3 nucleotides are TGTGCCAGCAGCCCAGACGGGAATAATTCACCCCTCCACTTT.

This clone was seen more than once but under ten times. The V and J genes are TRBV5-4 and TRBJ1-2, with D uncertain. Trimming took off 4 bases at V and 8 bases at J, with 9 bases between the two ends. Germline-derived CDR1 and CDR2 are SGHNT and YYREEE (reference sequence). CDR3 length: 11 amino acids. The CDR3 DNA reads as TGTGCCAGCAGCGTGCTATCGGGCTACACCTTC. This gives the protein CASSVLSGYTF.

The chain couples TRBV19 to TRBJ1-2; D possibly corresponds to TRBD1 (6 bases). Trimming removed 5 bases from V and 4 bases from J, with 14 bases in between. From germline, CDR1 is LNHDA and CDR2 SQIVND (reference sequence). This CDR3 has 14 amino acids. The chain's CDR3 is CASSPGEGAYGYTF. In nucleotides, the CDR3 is TGTGCCAGTAGTCCAGGGGAGGGCGCCTATGGCTACACCTTC.